These 23 T cell receptor beta chains share one sample of origin, sequenced in a study of blood T cell repertoires in COVID-19. Profiling relied on immunoSEQ multiplex PCR, and the TCRdb table lists in-frame clones only, not all of them. Among a few hundred thousand clones, 88% were seen once, and the ten largest hold 0.7%. The sample consisted of peripheral blood. Receptor source: a human donor in a cohort sampled during active COVID-19.

For this clone: Other DNA sequences in this sample translate to the same CDR3. The chain employs TRBV5-1 and TRBJ2-7, with a tentative D call TRBD1 (6 bases). Trimming shortened V by 1 base and J by 1 base, and 9 bases separated the two germline ends. The CDR3 is 14 residues long. CDR1 and CDR2 (germline): SGHRS, YFSETQ. The CDR3: CASSLTGLSYEQYF. The CDR3 DNA is TGCGCCAGCAGCTTGACAGGGTTATCCTACGAGCAGTACTTC.

This chain links TRBV30 with TRBJ2-4; D is possibly TRBD1 (5 bases). Per germline, CDR1 GTSNPN and CDR2 SVGIG (reference sequence). The CDR3 consists of 17 residues. V lost 0 bases to trimming and J lost 0 bases, with 15 bases between them. The CDR3, as DNA: TGTGCCTGGAGTGTACCAGCAGGGCTTATAGCCAAAAACATTCAGTACTTC. Its translation is CAWSVPAGLIAKNIQYF.

The chain is built from TRBV29-1 and TRBJ2-7, with TRBD2 as a possible D gene (5 bases). The CDR3 is 14 residues long. The V and J ends lost 4 bases and 2 bases respectively, with 15 bases between them. CDR1 SQVTM and CDR2 ANQGSEA come from the germline V gene. The DNA for the CDR3 is TGCAGCGTTGTTTGGCGGGCGCCCACCTACGAGCAGTACTTC. Translating gives CSVVWRAPTYEQYF.

The chain is built from TRBV2 and TRBJ1-6; D gene uncertain. Germline loops: CDR1 SNHLY, CDR2 FYNNEI. The CDR3 extends over 13 amino acids. V was clipped by 8 bases and J by 10 bases, with 15 bases between them. The CDR3 loop reads CASVPPGVSPLHF. CDR3 coding DNA: TGTGCCAGCGTCCCACCGGGTGTCTCACCCCTCCACTTT.

This rearrangement joins TRBV7-2 to TRBJ1-6; the D is unclear. Trimming removed 5 bases at V and 14 bases at J, with 13 bases between. This CDR3 has 12 residues. Germline CDR1 is SGHTA and CDR2 is FQGNSA. This chain's CDR3 is CASSPTSSTLHF. In DNA, the CDR3 is TGTGCCAGCAGCCCTACTTCCTCGACCCTCCACTTT.

This clone was seen only once. The chain is built from TRBV13 and TRBJ2-7, with 9 positions matching TRBD2. J gave up 0 bases and V 1 base, and 4 bases lay outside the gene matches. Germline CDR1 is PRHDT and CDR2 is FYEKMQ (reference sequence). The length of the CDR3 is 16 residues. For the CDR3, the DNA is TGTGCCAGCAGCTTAGCCTGGCGGGGGGGCTCCTACGAGCAGTACTTC. Translated: CASSLAWRGGSYEQYF.

The rearrangement links TRBV12-5 to TRBJ2-7; tentatively, D is TRBD2 (5 bases). Per germline, CDR1 LGHNT and CDR2 FRNRAP. The CDR3 has 13 residues. Trimming pared 0 bases from V and 7 bases from J, leaving 10 bases between. The CDR3 coding sequence is TGTGCTAGTGGTTTGGTAGAGGGTGGGGAGCAGTACTTC. Encoded protein: CASGLVEGGEQYF.

This clone occurred once. The V call is TRBV19, the J call TRBJ1-3; D uncertain. The CDR3 length is 15 residues. Germline lookup yields CDR1 LNHDA and CDR2 SQIVND (reference sequence). With 2 bases removed from V and 0 bases from J, the gap between germline ends came to 8 bases. DNA for the CDR3: TGTGCCAGTAGTATATCGGGAGTCTCTGGAAACACCATATATTTT. Residues: CASSISGVSGNTIYF.

This chain joins TRBV28 and TRBJ1-2; D might be TRBD1 (5 bases). Per the germline V gene, CDR1 is MDHEN and CDR2 is SYDVKM. V was shortened by 5 bases and J by 5 bases, with 9 bases between the two germline ends. CDR3 length equals 12 residues. The CDR3 sequence: CASSDAGYGYTF. The DNA for the CDR3 is TGTGCCAGCAGTGATGCAGGGTATGGCTACACCTTC.

This chain uses TRBV3-1 (or the pseudogene TRBV3-2) with TRBJ2-3; D possibly corresponds to TRBD2 (6 bases). The CDR3 runs to 17 residues. V lost 4 bases and J 1 base, leaving 18 bases between the germline ends. Germline lookup yields CDR1 LGHDT and CDR2 YNNKEL (reference sequence). The CDR3: CASSPPGPGEGTDTQYF. Here the CDR3 DNA reads TGTGCCAGCAGCCCCCCAGGTCCGGGAGAAGGCACAGATACGCAGTATTTT.

This rearrangement joins TRBV28 to TRBJ1-2; D is perhaps TRBD1 (6 bases). Between the trimmed V and J ends, which lost 6 bases and 4 bases, there was a span of 12 bases. CDR3 length: 13 residues. Germline CDR1 MDHEN, CDR2 SYDVKM. CDR3 residues: CASRLDRLYGYTF. The CDR3, as DNA: TGTGCCAGCAGACTCGACAGGCTCTATGGCTACACCTTC.

This chain links TRBV7-2 with TRBJ2-7; D unclear. Trimming removed 0 bases from V and 3 bases from J, with 9 bases in between. The CDR3 is 14 amino acids. CDR1 and CDR2 (germline): SGHTA, FQGNSA. CDR3 DNA sequence: TGTGCCAGCAGCTTAGCTGGCCAAATCTACGAGCAGTACTTC. Residues: CASSLAGQIYEQYF. Looking up the rest from reference TRBV7-2 and TRBJ2-7 gives the full variable domain: GAGVSQSPSNKVTEKGKDVELRCDPISGHTALYWYRQSLGQGLEFLIYFQGNSAPDKSGLPSDRFSAERTGGSVSTLTIQRTQQEDSAVYLCASSLAGQIYEQYFGPGTRLTVT.

This clone was recorded a few times. In DNA, the CDR3 is TGTGCCAGCAGTTCCGCCGGGTACGAGCAGTACTTC. This codes for CASSSAGYEQYF. This chain connects TRBV7-9 to TRBJ2-7; no firm D call. Trimming left V 6 bases short and J 4 bases short, with 10 bases between. Per germline, CDR1 SEHNR and CDR2 FQNEAQ (reference sequence). The CDR3 runs to 12 residues.

This chain links TRBV7-8 with TRBJ2-7, with TRBD1 identical over 8 bases. CDR3 length: 16 residues. J lost 0 bases, V lost 5 bases, and 9 bases had no gene match. Germline-derived CDR1 and CDR2 are SGHVS and FQNEAQ. The CDR3 DNA sequence: TGTGCCAGCAGCCCCTGGACAGGGAGCAGCTCCTACGAGCAGTACTTC. Its protein is CASSPWTGSSSYEQYF.

CDR3 protein: CASSFLYRRDRVSSGNTIYF. The CDR3 DNA reads TGTGCCAGCAGTTTTTTATATAGACGGGACAGGGTATCTTCTGGAAACACCATATATTTT. The V gene is TRBV28, the J gene TRBJ1-3; 9 bases are shared with TRBD1. Germline V CDR1 and CDR2: MDHEN, SYDVKM. The CDR3 contains 20 residues. The V gene end was trimmed by 3 bases and the J gene end by 1 base; junction bases not matched to a gene: 16.

This clone has a single count. The V gene is TRBV7-9, the J gene TRBJ1-4, with D perhaps matching TRBD1 (5 bases). The CDR3 is 15 residues long. The V gene's germline CDR1 is SEHNR and CDR2 FQNEAQ (reference sequence). V lost 4 bases and J 0 bases, leaving 9 bases between the germline ends. CDR3 in amino acids: CASSSQGATNEKLFF. CDR3 nucleotides: TGTGCCAGCAGCTCGCAGGGTGCAACTAATGAAAAACTGTTTTTT.

V and J are TRBV7-9 and TRBJ2-7; 9 bases fit TRBD1. V trimming: 1 base; J trimming: 5 bases; junction bases outside the gene matches: 3. Per germline, CDR1 SEHNR and CDR2 FQNEAQ (reference sequence). This CDR3 spans 14 amino acids. CDR3 sequence (DNA): TGTGCCAGCAGCTTAGGAAGGACAGGGGACGAGCAGTACTTC. Protein product: CASSLGRTGDEQYF. The whole variable domain, remainder taken from reference TRBV7-9 and TRBJ2-7, is DTGVSQNPRHKITKRGQNVTFRCDPISEHNRLYWYRQTLGQGPEFLTYFQNEAQLEKSRLLSDRFSAERPKGSFSTLEIQRTEQGDSAMYLCASSLGRTGDEQYFGPGTRLTVT.

The chain uses TRBV9 and TRBJ2-2; TRBD1 agrees at 7 bases. CDR3 size: 18 residues. Germline V gives CDR1 SGDLS, CDR2 YYNGEE. Unmatched junction bases numbered 12, after V lost 0 bases and J lost 4 bases. The CDR3 spells CASSVEGFEGAGTGELFF. CDR3 DNA: TGTGCCAGCAGCGTAGAAGGTTTTGAGGGGGCGGGCACCGGGGAGCTGTTTTTT.

The V gene is TRBV30, the J gene TRBJ2-7; 7 bases are shared with TRBD1. V shed 2 bases and J 2 bases; nucleotides not matched to a gene: 9. CDR1 is GTSNPN and CDR2 is SVGIG in the germline V gene (reference sequence). CDR3 length equals 15 residues. The DNA for the CDR3 is TGTGCCTGGAGTCGCCCCCCGACAGGGACCTACGAGCAGTACTTC. Protein sequence: CAWSRPPTGTYEQYF.

The CDR3 protein is CASSLRRAGGLYEQYF. CDR3 sequence (DNA): TGTGCCAGCAGCTTACGCCGAGCGGGAGGCCTCTACGAGCAGTACTTC. The chain links TRBV7-3 to TRBJ2-7, with TRBD2 matching 9 bases. Germline V gene data show CDR1 as SGHTA and CDR2 as FQGTGA. The V gene end was trimmed by 2 bases and the J gene end by 3 bases; junction bases not matched to a gene: 8. The CDR3 is 16 amino acids.

J is TRBJ1-6 and V is TRBV28, with D possibly TRBD1 on 5 matching bases. This CDR3 contains 14 residues. From germline, CDR1 is MDHEN and CDR2 SYDVKM. V was cut by 7 bases and J by 10 bases, with 17 bases left in between. CDR3 loop: CASTPGGERSPLHF. Here the CDR3 DNA reads TGTGCCAGCACCCCGGGGGGGGAACGGTCACCCCTCCACTTT.

V gene TRBV19 combines with J gene TRBJ2-5; 8 nucleotides agree with TRBD1. The V and J ends lost 10 bases and 4 bases, in that order; junction bases with no gene match: 5. Germline V gene data show CDR1 as LNHDA and CDR2 as SQIVND (reference sequence). The CDR3 is 12 residues long. The CDR3 DNA reads as TGTGCCACAGGACAGGGCAGAGAGACCCAGTACTTC. It encodes CATGQGRETQYF. Combining the CDR3 with reference TRBV19 and TRBJ2-5 gives the whole variable domain DGGITQSPKYLFRKEGQNVTLSCEQNLNHDAMYWYRQDPGQGLRLIYYSQIVNDFQKGDIAEGYSVSREKKESFPLTVTSAQKNPTAFYLCATGQGRETQYFGPGTRLLVL.

J is TRBJ1-3 and V is TRBV10-3; D not resolved. V gave up 5 bases and J gave up 0 bases, with 17 bases separating them. CDR1 ENHRY and CDR2 SYGVKD come from the germline V gene. The CDR3 runs 17 residues. The CDR3 DNA follows: TGTGCCATCAGTCCCAGGCTACCCCAGAGCTCTGGAAACACCATATATTTT. Protein: CAISPRLPQSSGNTIYF.